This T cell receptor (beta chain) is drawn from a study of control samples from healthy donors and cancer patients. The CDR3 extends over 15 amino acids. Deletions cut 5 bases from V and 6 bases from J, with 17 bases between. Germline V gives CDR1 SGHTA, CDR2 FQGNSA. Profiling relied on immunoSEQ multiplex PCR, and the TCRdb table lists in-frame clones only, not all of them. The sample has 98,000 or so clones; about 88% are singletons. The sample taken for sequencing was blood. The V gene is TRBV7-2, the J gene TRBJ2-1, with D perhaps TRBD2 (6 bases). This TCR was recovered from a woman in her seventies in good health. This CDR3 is CASSPGSGTGNEQFF. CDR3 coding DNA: TGTGCCAGCAGCCCGGGTAGCGGTACGGGCAATGAGCAGTTCTTC.